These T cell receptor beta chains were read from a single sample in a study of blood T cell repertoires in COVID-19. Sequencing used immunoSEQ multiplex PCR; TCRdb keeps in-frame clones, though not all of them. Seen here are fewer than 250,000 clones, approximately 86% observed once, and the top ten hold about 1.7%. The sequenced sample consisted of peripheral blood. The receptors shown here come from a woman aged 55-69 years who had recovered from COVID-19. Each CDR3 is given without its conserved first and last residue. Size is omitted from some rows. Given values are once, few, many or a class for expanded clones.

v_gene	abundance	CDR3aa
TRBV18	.	ASSPLSRDRAYEQY
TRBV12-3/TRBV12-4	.	ASGGTSYEQY
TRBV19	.	ASRRGASYNEQF
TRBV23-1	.	ASSRGLAGPNEQY
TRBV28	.	ASSHWEVVKSSGANVLT
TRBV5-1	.	ASSLAGDRVNEQF
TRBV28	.	ASSFPTRDISYNEQF
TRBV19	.	GTAVLNTGELF
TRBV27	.	ASSLTAGGLRTDTQY
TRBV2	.	ASTLNTGELF
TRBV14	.	ASSQGFGTSTDTQY
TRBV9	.	ASSGAGARAGELF
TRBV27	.	ASSPRGTNEKLF
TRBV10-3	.	AISESTGGQPQH
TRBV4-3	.	ASSQDPPLRGPSDTQY
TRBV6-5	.	ASSYGENYEQY
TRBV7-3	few	ASSLASGSNYGYT
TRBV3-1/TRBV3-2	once	ASSQSQVLGETQY
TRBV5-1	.	ASSLAGREPQH
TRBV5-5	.	ASSPRGEGGFDTQY
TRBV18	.	ASSPRYRDTEAF
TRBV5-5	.	ASSISAGSSYNEQF
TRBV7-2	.	ASSLARGGNYNEQF
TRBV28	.	ASSLLQDNQPQH
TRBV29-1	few	SYSLGQGYEQY
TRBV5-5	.	ASNRGLDEKLF
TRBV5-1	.	ASSLQGVGSYEQY
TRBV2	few	ASSKDRAHEQF
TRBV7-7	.	ASSVDRGGSNEQF
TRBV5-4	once	ASSWGQNNSPLH
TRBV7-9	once	ASSLAYRGLYEQY
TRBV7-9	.	ASSLQGASLEQY
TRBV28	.	ASSSGGDIVEKLF
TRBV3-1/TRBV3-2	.	ASTRQGGADYEQF
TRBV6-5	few	ASSSTGVARVEF
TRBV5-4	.	ASSSPLAGLYEQY
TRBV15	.	ATSRETGGGNTIY
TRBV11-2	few	ASSTGDTDTQY
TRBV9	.	ASSASMATDTQY
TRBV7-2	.	ASSLGAGATSYEQY
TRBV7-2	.	ASRIDRGNTGELF
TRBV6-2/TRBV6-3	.	ASSYGGIGAF
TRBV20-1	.	SASAAGTGNYGYT
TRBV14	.	ASSLQSGTSGLQETQY
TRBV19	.	ASSIGPQNTEAF
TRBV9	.	ASSPRSRGPEEGERV
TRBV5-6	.	ASSLQGTPAF
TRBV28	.	ASSFADRRNQPQH
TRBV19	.	ATHRGGARTEAF
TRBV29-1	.	STRQGRWTEAF
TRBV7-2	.	ASSRGQGATGELF
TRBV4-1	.	ASSQGNQGFGETQY